The next 12 T cell receptor beta chains were all read from a single sample in a study of T-cell reconstitution after alpha-beta-depleted transplantation in children. Unique molecular identifiers were used to barcode this TCRbeta library. TCRdb used MiXCR to reprocess the PCR reads, holding one entry per CDR3 protein. Here the sample spans 450,000 to 600,000 distinct CDR3 sequences, about 10% being singletons. The sample in question was PBMCs, obtained before TCRalphabeta/CD19-depleted stem cell transplant. These receptors were taken from a child aged 2 to 10 with inherited bone marrow failure, due to receive a stem cell transplant.

This clonotype was picked up a small number of times. V gene TRBV20-1 combines with J gene TRBJ2-1, with D perhaps matching TRBD1 (6 bases). The CDR3 length is 14 residues. Trimming removed 4 bases at V and 5 bases at J, with 15 bases between. Germline assignment: CDR1 DFQATT and CDR2 SNEGSKA (reference sequence). The CDR3 DNA reads TGCAGTGCTATAAGGGGGAGTTGGGACAATGAGCAGTTCTTC. It codes for CSAIRGSWDNEQFF.

The chain carries TRBV20-1 and TRBJ2-1; tentatively, D is TRBD1 or TRBD2 (5 bases each). Germline V lookup: CDR1 DFQATT, CDR2 SNEGSKA (reference sequence). CDR3 length: 14 residues. Trimming took off 1 base at V and 10 bases at J, with 17 bases between the two ends. The CDR3 reads CSARGTGRSKEQFF. The CDR3, as DNA: TGCAGTGCTAGAGGGACGGGACGGAGCAAAGAGCAGTTCTTC.

This clonotype has ten or more counts. The chain links TRBV27 to TRBJ2-7; 7 bases are shared with TRBD2. V was pared by 3 bases and J by 2 bases, with 7 bases of the junction left unmatched. This CDR3 is built from 15 residues. Germline V gene sequence: CDR1 MNHEY, CDR2 SMNVEV (reference sequence). The CDR3 DNA reads TGTGCCAGCAGTTTCCAGCGGGATGCGGCCTACGAGCAGTACTTC. It codes for CASSFQRDAAYEQYF.

The chain employs TRBV29-1 and TRBJ2-5, with D tentatively TRBD2 (6 bases). This CDR3 has 13 amino acids. V was cut by 7 bases and J by 5 bases, with 17 bases left in between. Germline lookup yields CDR1 SQVTM and CDR2 ANQGSEA. In nucleotides, the CDR3 is TGCAGCGGGGAGGTTTCGGGAGCGGAGACCCAGTACTTC. It encodes CSGEVSGAETQYF. The entire variable domain, with the rest obtained from reference TRBV29-1 and TRBJ2-5, is as follows: SAVISQKPSRDICQRGTSLTIQCQVDSQVTMMFWYRQQPGQSLTLIATANQGSEATYESGFVIDKFPISRPNLTFSTLTVSNMSPEDSSIYLCSGEVSGAETQYFGPGTRLLVL.

There are many counts of this clonotype. The rearrangement links TRBV10-3 to TRBJ2-7, with TRBD2 identical over 11 bases. V shed 0 bases and J 1 base; nucleotides not matched to a gene: 8. The CDR3 contains 18 residues. CDR1 is ENHRY and CDR2 is SYGVKD in the germline V gene. CDR3: CAISESRIAGGSSYEQYF. Written as DNA, the CDR3 is TGTGCCATCAGTGAGTCGCGGATAGCGGGAGGGAGTTCCTACGAGCAGTACTTC.

DNA for the CDR3: TGTGCCAGCAGTTTATGGGGACAGCGGGACAGGGGGAATGAGCAGTTCTTC. Its protein product is CASSLWGQRDRGNEQFF. The chain uses TRBV28 and TRBJ2-1; 11 bases map to TRBD1. The V and J ends lost 0 bases and 7 bases, in that order; junction bases with no gene match: 8. The germline gives CDR1 MDHEN, CDR2 SYDVKM. This CDR3 comprises 17 residues. Looking up the rest from reference TRBV28 and TRBJ2-1 gives the full variable domain: DVKVTQSSRYLVKRTGEKVFLECVQDMDHENMFWYRQDPGLGLRLIYFSYDVKMKEKGDIPEGYSVSREKKERFSLILESASTNQTSMYLCASSLWGQRDRGNEQFFGPGTRLTVL.

This clonotype was observed many times. The V call is TRBV9, the J call TRBJ2-3; 10 nucleotides match TRBD2. V lost 4 bases, J lost 5 bases, and 10 bases stayed unmatched. Germline-derived CDR1 and CDR2 are SGDLS and YYNGEE. The CDR3 spans 16 residues. In nucleotides, the CDR3 is TGTGCCAGCAGCCCCCGCCTAGCGGGAGCGCAAGATACGCAGTATTTT. It codes for CASSPRLAGAQDTQYF.

The V gene is TRBV28, the J gene TRBJ2-5, with 8 bases fitting TRBD2. The CDR3 runs 15 residues. Trimming removed 5 bases from V and 2 bases from J; junction bases left unmatched: 7. CDR1 and CDR2 from the germline V gene are MDHEN and SYDVKM. CDR3 protein: CASSPRLATQETQYF. The CDR3, as DNA: TGTGCCAGCAGTCCCCGACTAGCGACTCAAGAGACCCAGTACTTC.

As regards this clonotype: This clone may be a read error of a much larger clone one base away. CDR3 DNA: TGCAGTGCCAGCGCGGCGAACACTGAAGCTTTCTTT. It encodes CSASAANTEAFF. The chain is built from TRBV20-1 and TRBJ1-1; D is unresolved. This CDR3 comprises 12 residues. Per germline, CDR1 DFQATT and CDR2 SNEGSKA (reference sequence). Deletions cut 6 bases from V and 1 base from J, with 9 bases between.

This clonotype was recorded many times. CDR3 bases: TGTGCCAGCAGCTTATTTCCCGGGAGGGGCGAAGAGCAGTTCTTC. Its translation: CASSLFPGRGEEQFF. The rearrangement links TRBV7-8 to TRBJ2-1; 8 bases line up with TRBD2. The CDR3 is 15 residues long. CDR1 SGHVS and CDR2 FQNEAQ come from the germline V gene. V trimming: 2 bases; J trimming: 10 bases; junction bases outside the gene matches: 10.

This clonotype was picked up many times. The J gene is TRBJ2-1, the V gene TRBV12-3 or TRBV12-4; D is ambiguous. The CDR3 spans 13 residues. In DNA, the CDR3 is TGTGCTACCGCCTTAGGAGACGGTAATGAGCAGTTCTTC. Its translation: CATALGDGNEQFF.

In its sample, this clonotype was seen many times. The rearrangement uses TRBV28 and TRBJ2-1, with 7 bases matching TRBD2. V gave up 7 bases and J gave up 0 bases; unmatched junction bases: 3. The CDR3 length is 14 residues. Germline lookup yields CDR1 MDHEN and CDR2 SYDVKM. The CDR3 reads CASMRESSYNEQFF. In nucleotides, the CDR3 is TGTGCCAGCATGCGGGAGAGCTCCTACAATGAGCAGTTCTTC.